Each of the 22 T cell receptor beta chains below was sequenced from the same sample in a study of CD8 T cells in Susac syndrome. Reverse transcription of roughly 0.5 to 1 ug RNA was carried out with random hexamers. TCRdb ran MiXCR on the immunoSEQ multiplex PCR reads and lists one entry per CDR3 protein. The sample includes about 250,000 distinct CDR3 sequences, just under 95% of them seen just once. The sequenced sample consisted of CD4+ T cells from PBMCs. The receptors were sampled from a human donor with multiple sclerosis.

This clonotype was detected a few times. The chain is built from TRBV2 and TRBJ2-2; 10 nucleotides agree with TRBD2. CDR3 size: 15 residues. The germline CDR1 and CDR2 sequences are SNHLY and FYNNEI. Trimming removed 5 bases from V and 3 bases from J; junction bases left unmatched: 3. CDR3 sequence (DNA): TGTGCCAGCAGTAGCGGGAGGGCCGACACCGGGGAGCTGTTTTTT. It translates to CASSSGRADTGELFF.

The chain employs TRBV5-5 and TRBJ2-7; D gene unclear. This CDR3 contains 15 residues. The V and J ends lost 5 bases and 2 bases respectively, with 17 bases between them. Germline lookup yields CDR1 SGHKS and CDR2 YYEKEE (reference sequence). The CDR3 nucleotides are TGTGCCAGCAGTATGGTCCACCTTAATACCTACGAGCAGTACGTC. Protein product: CASSMVHLNTYEQYV.

The rearrangement joins TRBV12-3 or TRBV12-4 to TRBJ1-5, with D perhaps TRBD1 (6 bases). The CDR3 runs to 14 residues. V shed 1 base and J shed 5 bases, with 9 bases lying between them. This CDR3 reads CASSLGGPYQPQHF. CDR3 DNA sequence: TGTGCCAGCAGTTTAGGGGGGCCCTATCAGCCCCAGCATTTT.

DNA for the CDR3: TGTGCCAGCAGTCCCGACTGGGCCCAAGAGACCCAGTACTTC. This sequence encodes CASSPDWAQETQYF. This rearrangement joins TRBV2 to TRBJ2-5, with no clear D. Germline CDR1 SNHLY, CDR2 FYNNEI. V lost 5 bases and J 1 base, leaving 11 bases between the germline ends. This CDR3 is built from 14 residues.

The chain carries TRBV9 and TRBJ2-5; D is unresolved. The CDR3 contains 13 residues. Trimming stripped 4 bases from V and 6 bases from J, with 13 bases between. Germline assignment: CDR1 SGDLS and CDR2 YYNGEE. In nucleotides, the CDR3 is TGTGCCAGCAGCCCAGCTGCGGTCAAGACCCAGTACTTC. This gives the protein CASSPAAVKTQYF. The variable domain in full, with the rest retrieved from reference TRBV9 and TRBJ2-5, is DSGVTQTPKHLITATGQRVTLRCSPRSGDLSVYWYQQSLDQGLQFLIQYYNGEERAKGNILERFSAQQFPDLHSELNLSSLELGDSALYFCASSPAAVKTQYFGPGTRLLVL.

A note on this clonotype: An end of the junction differs from the germline gene, which may be a read error. The rearrangement links TRBV18 to TRBJ2-3; D may be TRBD1 (6 bases). The CDR3 has 14 residues. Germline-derived CDR1 and CDR2 are KGHSH and LQKENI. The CDR3 protein is CASSPQGVADTQYF. The DNA of the CDR3 is TGTGCCAGCTCTCCACAGGGTGTAGCAGATACGCAGTATTTT.

The V gene is TRBV7-2, the J gene TRBJ2-3; unclear D gene. The CDR3 consists of 14 residues. The ends were cut back, 3 bases at V and 0 bases at J, with 7 bases in the middle. Per germline, CDR1 SGHTA and CDR2 FQGNSA. CDR3 residues: CASSLFGSTDTQYF. As DNA, the CDR3 is TGTGCCAGCAGCTTGTTCGGGAGCACAGATACGCAGTATTTT. The whole variable domain, filled in from reference TRBV7-2 and TRBJ2-3, reads GAGVSQSPSNKVTEKGKDVELRCDPISGHTALYWYRQSLGQGLEFLIYFQGNSAPDKSGLPSDRFSAERTGGSVSTLTIQRTQQEDSAVYLCASSLFGSTDTQYFGPGTRLTVL.

The rearrangement links TRBV30 to TRBJ2-3, with 9 bases lining up with TRBD2. V lost 4 bases and J lost 1; bases outside the gene matches: 0. Per germline, CDR1 GTSNPN and CDR2 SVGIG (reference sequence). CDR3 length: 13 residues. This CDR3 reads CAWTSGGTDTQYF. CDR3 bases: TGTGCCTGGACTAGCGGGGGCACAGATACGCAGTATTTT.

In its sample, this clonotype was seen once. This rearrangement joins TRBV11-2 to TRBJ2-5; D uncertain. The CDR3 length is 13 residues. Trimming shortened V by 0 bases and J by 5 bases, and 7 bases separated the two germline ends. Germline V CDR1 and CDR2: SGHAT, FQNNGV. In DNA form, the CDR3 reads TGTGCCAGCAGCTTAGATCTGTGGGAGACCCAGTACTTC. The encoded protein is CASSLDLWETQYF.

The chain employs TRBV2 and TRBJ1-1; D perhaps matches TRBD1 (6 bases). The CDR3 loop spans 14 amino acids. V was clipped by 4 bases and J by 4 bases, with 13 bases between them. The germline V gene encodes CDR1 SNHLY and CDR2 FYNNEI. The CDR3 nucleotides read TGTGCCAGCAGTGCGAACAGGGAAGGCACTGAAGCTTTCTTT. It specifies CASSANREGTEAFF.

V and J are TRBV28 and TRBJ1-5, with D uncertain. The CDR3 spans 13 residues. Trimming removed 7 bases at V and 6 bases at J, with 13 bases between. Germline CDR1 and CDR2: MDHEN and SYDVKM. CDR3 nucleotide sequence: TGTGCCAGCACCACCCCCGGGTTTCAGCCCCAGCATTTT. Its protein product is CASTTPGFQPQHF.

The chain joins TRBV9 to TRBJ2-3; tentative D call: TRBD2 (5 bases). The V gene's germline CDR1 is SGDLS and CDR2 YYNGEE. The CDR3 is 15 residues long. Trimming left V 0 bases short and J 0 bases short, with 8 bases between. The CDR3 here is CASSVGGWSTDTQYF. In nucleotides, the CDR3 is TGTGCCAGCAGCGTAGGCGGGTGGAGCACAGATACGCAGTATTTT.

The chain uses TRBV12-5 and TRBJ2-7, with D possibly being TRBD1 (6 bases). This CDR3 comprises 17 residues. V was clipped by 0 bases and J by 6 bases, with 21 bases between them. The germline gives CDR1 LGHNT, CDR2 FRNRAP. In nucleotides, the CDR3 is TGTGCTAGTGGTTTGGTAATCGGCCAGGGGAGCCCGGGCGAGCAGTACGTC. Translating gives CASGLVIGQGSPGEQYV.

V gene TRBV28 combines with J gene TRBJ1-5; D remains ambiguous. CDR3 length: 15 amino acids. Germline values: CDR1 MDHEN, CDR2 SYDVKM. V lost 3 bases and J 0 bases, leaving 9 bases between the germline ends. The chain's CDR3 is CASSFAQVSNQPQHF. The CDR3 DNA follows: TGTGCCAGCAGTTTTGCCCAAGTTAGCAATCAGCCCCAGCATTTT. Filled out from reference TRBV28 and TRBJ1-5, the complete variable domain reads DVKVTQSSRYLVKRTGEKVFLECVQDMDHENMFWYRQDPGLGLRLIYFSYDVKMKEKGDIPEGYSVSREKKERFSLILESASTNQTSMYLCASSFAQVSNQPQHFGDGTRLSIL.

The V call is TRBV6-5, the J call TRBJ2-7; 13 nucleotides align to TRBD2. After removal of 2 bases from V and 7 bases from J, the junction contained 2 bases not matched to a gene. Germline V lookup: CDR1 MNHEY, CDR2 SVGAGI. The CDR3 spans 14 residues. The CDR3 DNA follows: TGTGCCAGCAGTTACCTGGGACTAGCGGGAGAGCAGTACTTC. It encodes CASSYLGLAGEQYF.

The rearrangement joins TRBV7-9 to TRBJ1-5; D is unclear. Trimming shortened V by 2 bases and J by 6 bases, and 8 bases separated the two germline ends. Germline CDR1 reads SEHNR; CDR2 reads FQNEAQ (reference sequence). This CDR3 has 13 residues. CDR3 coding DNA: TGTGCCAGCAGCTTAACCCTTGGTCAGCCCCAGCATTTT. It yields the protein CASSLTLGQPQHF.

The V call is TRBV5-1, the J call TRBJ1-1, with 8 bases that match TRBD1. Germline V gives CDR1 SGHRS, CDR2 YFSETQ. Trimming took 6 bases from V and 4 from J; bases not matched to a gene: 8. This CDR3 is 14 amino acids long. The CDR3: CASNVQGVSTEAFF. The CDR3 nucleotides read TGCGCCAGCAACGTACAGGGGGTGAGCACTGAAGCTTTCTTT.

This clonotype was found once. V usage is TRBV15 and J usage is TRBJ2-1, with 13 bases aligning to TRBD2. V trimming: 2 bases; J trimming: 4 bases; junction bases outside the gene matches: 5. The CDR3 has 17 residues. Germline V gene sequence: CDR1 LNHNV, CDR2 YYDKDF (reference sequence). Here the CDR3 reads CATSRPGLAGAYNEQFF. The CDR3 DNA is TGTGCCACCAGCAGACCCGGACTAGCGGGGGCGTACAATGAGCAGTTCTTC.

The rearrangement joins TRBV30 to TRBJ1-5, with TRBD1 matching 10 bases. The CDR3 covers 18 residues. Germline V gene lookup returns CDR1 GTSNPN and CDR2 SVGIG (reference sequence). V trimming: 1 base; J trimming: 2 bases; junction bases outside the gene matches: 11. For the CDR3, the DNA is TGTGCCTGGAGTGCCGGGACAGGGGACTCTTTGGGCAATCAGCCCCAGCATTTT. Its protein is CAWSAGTGDSLGNQPQHF.

This clonotype was seen just once. The chain couples TRBV20-1 to TRBJ2-3, with 9 bases that match TRBD2. The CDR3 is 15 amino acids. Germline CDR1 DFQATT, CDR2 SNEGSKA (reference sequence). V lost 4 bases and J lost 4; bases outside the gene matches: 9. In nucleotides, the CDR3 is TGCAGTGCTACCAGGGGCGGGGGGGCCTCAGATACGCAGTATTTT. It translates to CSATRGGGASDTQYF.

The chain couples TRBV11-2 to TRBJ1-5; D is unclear. V gave up 1 base and J gave up 9 bases, with 10 bases separating them. The germline gives CDR1 SGHAT, CDR2 FQNNGV. The CDR3 has 13 amino acids. CDR3 DNA sequence: TGTGCCAGCAGCTTAGGACGTGCTTGGCCCCAGCATTTT. Translating it yields CASSLGRAWPQHF.

The chain recombines TRBV3-1 with TRBJ1-2, with no clear D. The germline V and J ends were trimmed by 1 base and 6 bases, with 12 bases remaining between them. CDR1 and CDR2 from the germline V gene are LGHDT and YNNKEL (reference sequence). This CDR3 comprises 14 residues. DNA for the CDR3: TGTGCCAGCAGCCAAGCGACGCCAAGCCATGGCTACACCTTC. This gives the protein CASSQATPSHGYTF.